This T cell receptor beta chain was sequenced during a study of CD8 T cells in ankylosing spondylitis. Study results and caveats: Researchers report that disease-linked clones proved CD8+ and relatively rare in peripheral blood. According to the report, clones linked to the disease were significantly enriched in matched synovial fluid samples taken from ankylosing spondylitis patients.

The germline gives CDR1 SGHVS, CDR2 FQNEAQ. The CDR3 covers 15 residues. With 8 bases removed from V and 0 bases from J, the gap between germline ends came to 15 bases. This clonotype has a count of ten or more. As yet, its antigen is unknown. TCRdb reprocessed the 5' RACE reads via MiXCR and lists one record per CDR3 protein. The sample has tens of thousands of distinct CDR3 sequences; 6% are singletons. The TCR comes from a male donor with ankylosing spondylitis or in good health (not recorded which). This chain links TRBV7-8 with TRBJ2-3; tentative D call: TRBD2 (7 bases). The sequenced sample was blood, either unsorted or a sorted T cell fraction (not recorded which). The chain's CDR3 is CASSGGPVSTDTQYF. In DNA form, the CDR3 reads TGTGCCAGCTCGGGGGGCCCAGTTAGCACAGATACGCAGTATTTT.